The 16 T cell receptor beta chains listed next were all sequenced from one sample in a study of early T cells in non-severe SARS-CoV-2 infection. TCRdb used MiXCR to reprocess the 5' RACE reads, holding one entry per CDR3 protein. The sample includes about 98,000 distinct CDR3 sequences, roughly 9.6% of them seen just once. The sample consisted of whole blood. These TCRs come from an adult who was a healthcare worker with PCR-confirmed SARS-CoV-2 infection or an uninfected control (not recorded which).

In this sample, this clonotype turned up a few times. The V call is TRBV20-1, the J call TRBJ2-5; D might be TRBD2 (6 bases). CDR1 is DFQATT, CDR2 SNEGSKA, per germline (reference sequence). The CDR3 covers 15 residues. V was clipped by 4 bases and J by 6 bases, with 21 bases between them. CDR3 nucleotide sequence: TGCAGTGCTAAGAAGGGACTTCAAGGGGCACAGACCCAGTACTTC. Amino acids: CSAKKGLQGAQTQYF.

This clonotype was detected a few times. The chain employs TRBV7-2 and TRBJ2-1; D might be TRBD1 (6 bases). The CDR3 has 16 amino acids. Germline loops: CDR1 SGHTA, CDR2 FQGNSA. Trimming pared 3 bases from V and 6 bases from J, leaving 18 bases between. The CDR3 DNA reads as TGTGCCAGCAGCTTGTCGGGACAAGCCACCCTCAATGAGCAGTTCTTC. Protein sequence: CASSLSGQATLNEQFF. The entire variable domain, with the rest obtained from reference TRBV7-2 and TRBJ2-1, is as follows: GAGVSQSPSNKVTEKGKDVELRCDPISGHTALYWYRQSLGQGLEFLIYFQGNSAPDKSGLPSDRFSAERTGGSVSTLTIQRTQQEDSAVYLCASSLSGQATLNEQFFGPGTRLTVL.

This clonotype has just a few counts. This rearrangement joins TRBV27 to TRBJ2-2, with TRBD2 as a possible D gene (5 bases). The germline V gene has CDR1 MNHEY and CDR2 SMNVEV (reference sequence). The CDR3 contains 17 residues. The V gene lost 0 bases and the J gene lost 1 base, with 12 bases spanning the gap. The CDR3 DNA follows: TGTGCCAGCAGTTTATCGACGACCGGGATGAACACCGGGGAGCTGTTTTTT. It encodes CASSLSTTGMNTGELFF.

This clonotype was counted only a few times. V usage is TRBV7-9 and J usage is TRBJ2-4; 7 bases are shared with TRBD1. The CDR3 sequence is 14 residues long. Germline lookup yields CDR1 SEHNR and CDR2 FQNEAQ (reference sequence). After removal of 5 bases from V and 0 bases from J, the junction contained 1 base not matched to a gene. CDR3 nucleotide sequence: TGTGCCAGCAGCCAGGGGGAAGCCAAAAACATTCAGTACTTC. The encoded protein is CASSQGEAKNIQYF.

The chain employs TRBV20-1 and TRBJ1-1; maybe TRBD1 (5 bases). The CDR3 contains 13 residues. The germline CDR1 and CDR2 sequences are DFQATT and SNEGSKA (reference sequence). V lost 5 bases, J lost 4 bases, and 14 bases lay in between. The chain's CDR3 is CSARMGGVTEAFF. Written as DNA, the CDR3 is TGCAGTGCTCGAATGGGGGGGGTCACTGAAGCTTTCTTT.

This clonotype was picked up many times. One junction end does not reproduce the germline sequence, and a read error may be involved. The chain couples TRBV11-2 to TRBJ2-3; 7 bases align to TRBD2. The germline gives CDR1 SGHAT, CDR2 FQNNGV. The CDR3 is 15 residues long. CDR3 DNA sequence: TGTGCCAGCAGCTCCCGGGGGGTCAAAGAAGATACGCAGTTTTTT. The encoded protein is CASSSRGVKEDTQFF.

This clonotype showed up just a few times. The chain has TRBV27 and TRBJ2-7; D is unresolved. The CDR3 spans 14 residues. Germline V lookup: CDR1 MNHEY, CDR2 SMNVEV (reference sequence). Trimming cost V 3 bases and J 6 bases, with 15 bases left between them. For the CDR3, the DNA is TGTGCCAGCAGTTTGGGCCCTTTAAGTCGCGAGCAGTACTTC. This translates into CASSLGPLSREQYF.

The table lists this clonotype with a few counts. This chain connects TRBV3-1 to TRBJ1-1; D is ambiguous. Trimming took 0 bases from V and 3 from J, leaving 11 bases between them. CDR3 length equals 15 residues. Germline CDR1 reads LGHDT; CDR2 reads YNNKEL (reference sequence). CDR3 loop: CASSQELGRYTEAFF. CDR3 bases: TGTGCCAGCAGCCAAGAACTGGGTCGGTACACTGAAGCTTTCTTT.

This chain joins TRBV20-1 and TRBJ2-3, with D perhaps TRBD2 (5 bases). Germline V gene data show CDR1 as DFQATT and CDR2 as SNEGSKA (reference sequence). CDR3 length equals 15 residues. Trimming took off 0 bases at V and 1 base at J, with 11 bases between the two ends. The DNA for the CDR3 is TGCAGTGCTAGAGATCGGAGGTTACGCACAGATACGCAGTATTTT. Protein sequence: CSARDRRLRTDTQYF.

The V and J genes are TRBV11-2 and TRBJ2-5; D is undetermined. V was pared by 3 bases and J by 5 bases, with 4 bases between. Germline V gene data show CDR1 as SGHAT and CDR2 as FQNNGV. CDR3 length equals 11 residues. The CDR3 region has the DNA TGTGCCAGCAGCTTGTGGGAGACCCAGTACTTC. The encoded protein is CASSLWETQYF.

In its sample, this clonotype was seen many times. The J gene is TRBJ1-5, the V gene TRBV27; D is unresolved. The CDR3 covers 15 residues. Trimming took off 3 bases at V and 7 bases at J, with 16 bases between the two ends. From germline, CDR1 is MNHEY and CDR2 SMNVEV (reference sequence). The CDR3 nucleotides are TGTGCCAGCAGTTTTAGACCATCGCCCGGGCAGCCCCAGCATTTT. It translates to CASSFRPSPGQPQHF.

This clonotype was detected ten times or more. This chain connects TRBV29-1 to TRBJ1-2, with TRBD1 identical over 7 bases. The length of the CDR3 is 14 residues. Germline lookup yields CDR1 SQVTM and CDR2 ANQGSEA. V was pared by 6 bases and J by 3 bases, with 10 bases of the junction left unmatched. The CDR3 nucleotides read TGCAGCGTAAGCCTTGACAGGGCCTACTATGGCTACACCTTC. As protein: CSVSLDRAYYGYTF. The full variable domain, its missing parts supplied by reference TRBV29-1 and TRBJ1-2, is SAVISQKPSRDICQRGTSLTIQCQVDSQVTMMFWYRQQPGQSLTLIATANQGSEATYESGFVIDKFPISRPNLTFSTLTVSNMSPEDSSIYLCSVSLDRAYYGYTFGSGTRLTVV.

This clonotype has just a few counts. This chain links TRBV6-6 with TRBJ2-1; 7 positions agree with TRBD2. The V gene end was trimmed by 1 base and the J gene end by 0 bases; junction bases not matched to a gene: 3. CDR1 is MNHNY and CDR2 is SVGAGI in the germline V gene (reference sequence). The CDR3 runs to 16 residues. CDR3 nucleotides: TGTGCCAGCAGTTACTACGGGAGGAGCTCCTACAATGAGCAGTTCTTC. Encoded protein: CASSYYGRSSYNEQFF.

This sequence joins TRBV12-3 or TRBV12-4 and TRBJ1-4; the D is unclear. Trimming removed 6 bases at V and 0 bases at J, with 20 bases between. There are 18 residues in the CDR3. CDR3 in amino acids: CASRLPFQPVATNEKLFF. The CDR3 bases are TGTGCCAGCAGGTTACCTTTTCAACCGGTGGCAACTAATGAAAAACTGTTTTTT.

This clonotype has a handful of counts. V gene TRBV12-3 or TRBV12-4 combines with J gene TRBJ2-1; 9 bases are a match to TRBD2. The CDR3 extends over 15 amino acids. The junction had 8 bases not matched to a gene; V was cut back by 5 bases and J by 6 bases. Here the CDR3 DNA reads TGTGCCAGCAGTCGATATAGCGGGAGCTCCAATGAGCAGTTCTTC. It yields the protein CASSRYSGSSNEQFF.

This clonotype was seen a few times. In DNA form, the CDR3 reads TGTGCCAGCAGTCCTATGGAAGGTTGGGATACGCAGTATTTT. Translation: CASSPMEGWDTQYF. The V and J genes are TRBV6-5 and TRBJ2-3; D call uncertain. CDR3 length equals 14 residues. CDR1 is MNHEY and CDR2 is SVGAGI in the germline V gene. Trimming removed 5 bases at V and 6 bases at J, with 15 bases between.